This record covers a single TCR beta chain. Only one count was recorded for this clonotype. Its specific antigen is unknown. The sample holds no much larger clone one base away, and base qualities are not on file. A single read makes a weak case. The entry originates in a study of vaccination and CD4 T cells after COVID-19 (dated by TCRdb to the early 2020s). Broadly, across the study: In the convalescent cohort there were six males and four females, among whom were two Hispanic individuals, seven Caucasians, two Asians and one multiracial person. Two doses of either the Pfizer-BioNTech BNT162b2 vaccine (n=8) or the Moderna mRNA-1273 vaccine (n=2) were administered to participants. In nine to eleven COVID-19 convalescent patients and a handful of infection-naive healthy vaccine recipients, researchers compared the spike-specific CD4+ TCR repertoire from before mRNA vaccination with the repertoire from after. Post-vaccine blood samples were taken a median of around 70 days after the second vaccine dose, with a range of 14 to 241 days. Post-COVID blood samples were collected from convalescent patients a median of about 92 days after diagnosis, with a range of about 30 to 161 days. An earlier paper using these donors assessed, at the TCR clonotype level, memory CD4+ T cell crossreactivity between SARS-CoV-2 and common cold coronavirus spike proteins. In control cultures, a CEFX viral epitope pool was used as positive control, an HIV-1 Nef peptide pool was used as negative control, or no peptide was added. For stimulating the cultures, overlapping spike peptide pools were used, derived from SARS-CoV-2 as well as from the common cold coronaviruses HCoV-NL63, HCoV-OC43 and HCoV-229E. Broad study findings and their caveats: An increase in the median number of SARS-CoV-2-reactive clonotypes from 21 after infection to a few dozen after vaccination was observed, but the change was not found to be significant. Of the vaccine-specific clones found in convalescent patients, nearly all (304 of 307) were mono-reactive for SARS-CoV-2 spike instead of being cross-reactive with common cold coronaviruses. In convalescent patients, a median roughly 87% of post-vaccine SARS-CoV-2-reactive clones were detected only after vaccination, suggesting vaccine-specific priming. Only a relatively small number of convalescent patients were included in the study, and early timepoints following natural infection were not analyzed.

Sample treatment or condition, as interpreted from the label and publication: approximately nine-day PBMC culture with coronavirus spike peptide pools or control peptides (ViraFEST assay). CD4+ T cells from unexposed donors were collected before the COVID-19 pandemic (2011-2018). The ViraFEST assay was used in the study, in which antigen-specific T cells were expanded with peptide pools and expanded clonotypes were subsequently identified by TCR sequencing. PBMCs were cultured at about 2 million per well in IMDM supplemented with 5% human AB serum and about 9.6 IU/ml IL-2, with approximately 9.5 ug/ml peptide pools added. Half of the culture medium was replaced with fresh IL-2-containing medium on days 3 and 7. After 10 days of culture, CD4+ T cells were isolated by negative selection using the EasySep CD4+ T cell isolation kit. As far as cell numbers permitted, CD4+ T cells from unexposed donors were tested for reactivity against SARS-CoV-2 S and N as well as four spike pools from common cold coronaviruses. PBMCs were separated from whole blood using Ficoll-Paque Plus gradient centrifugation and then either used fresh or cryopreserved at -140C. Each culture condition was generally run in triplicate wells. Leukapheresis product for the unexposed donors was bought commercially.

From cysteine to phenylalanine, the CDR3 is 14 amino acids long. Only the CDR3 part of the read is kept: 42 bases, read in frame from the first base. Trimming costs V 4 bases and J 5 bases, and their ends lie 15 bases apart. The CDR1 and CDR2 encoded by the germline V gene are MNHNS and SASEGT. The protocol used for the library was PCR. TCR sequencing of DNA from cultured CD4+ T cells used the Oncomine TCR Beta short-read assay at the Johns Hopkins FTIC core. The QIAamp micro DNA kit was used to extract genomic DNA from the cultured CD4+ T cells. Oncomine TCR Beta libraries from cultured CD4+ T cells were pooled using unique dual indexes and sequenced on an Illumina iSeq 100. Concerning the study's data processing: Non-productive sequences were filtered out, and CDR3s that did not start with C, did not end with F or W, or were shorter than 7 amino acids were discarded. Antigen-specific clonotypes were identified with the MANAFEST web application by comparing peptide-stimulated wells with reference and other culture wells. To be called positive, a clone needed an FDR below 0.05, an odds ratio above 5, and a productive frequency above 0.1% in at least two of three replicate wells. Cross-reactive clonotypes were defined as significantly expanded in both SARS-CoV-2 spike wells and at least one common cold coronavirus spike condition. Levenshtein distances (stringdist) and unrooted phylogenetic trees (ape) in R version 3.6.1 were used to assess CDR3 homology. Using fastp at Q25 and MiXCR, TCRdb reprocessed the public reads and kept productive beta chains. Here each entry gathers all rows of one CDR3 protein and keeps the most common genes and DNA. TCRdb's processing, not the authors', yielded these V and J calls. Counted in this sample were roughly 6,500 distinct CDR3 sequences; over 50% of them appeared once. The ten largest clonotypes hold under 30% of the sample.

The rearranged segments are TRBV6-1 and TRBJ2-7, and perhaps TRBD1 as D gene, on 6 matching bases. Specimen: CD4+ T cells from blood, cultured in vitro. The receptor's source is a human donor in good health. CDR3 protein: CASSVERGSHEQYF. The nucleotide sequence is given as TGTGCCAGCAGTGTCGAGAGGGGGAGCCACGAGCAGTACTTC.